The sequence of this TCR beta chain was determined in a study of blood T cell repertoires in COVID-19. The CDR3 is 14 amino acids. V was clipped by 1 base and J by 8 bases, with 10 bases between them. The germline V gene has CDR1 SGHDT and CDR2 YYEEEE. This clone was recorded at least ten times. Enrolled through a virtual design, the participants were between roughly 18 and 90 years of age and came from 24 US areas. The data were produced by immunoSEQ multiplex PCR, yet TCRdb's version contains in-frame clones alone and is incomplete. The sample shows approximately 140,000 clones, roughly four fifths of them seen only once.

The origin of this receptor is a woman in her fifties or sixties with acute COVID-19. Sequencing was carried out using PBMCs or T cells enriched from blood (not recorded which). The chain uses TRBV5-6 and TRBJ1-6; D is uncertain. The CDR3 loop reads CASSLRSGYSPLHF. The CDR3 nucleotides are TGTGCCAGCAGCTTGCGGTCCGGTTATTCACCCCTCCACTTT.